Shown below are 18 T cell receptor beta chains from a single sample sequenced in a study of shared clonotypes between healthy human individuals. Produced via immunoSEQ multiplex PCR; TCRdb's table is partial and in-frame only. The data hold around 2.1 million clones, with about 94% observed a single time. Sequenced material: naive CD4+ T cells sorted from blood. Subset described: CD45RA+ positively selected. The receptors derive from a man younger than 35 in good health.

DNA of the CDR3: TGTGCCAGCAGCTTGCCGGGACTAGCGTACGAGCAGTACTTC. Amino acids: CASSLPGLAYEQYF. J is TRBJ2-7 and V is TRBV5-6; 10 bases line up with TRBD2. The germline CDR1 and CDR2 sequences are SGHDT and YYEEEE. The CDR3 covers 14 residues. V shed 1 base, J shed 4 bases, and the junction held 2 bases outside the gene matches. Combining the CDR3 with reference TRBV5-6 and TRBJ2-7 gives the whole variable domain DAGVTQSPTHLIKTRGQQVTLRCSPKSGHDTVSWYQQALGQGPQFIFQYYEEEERQRGNFPDRFSGHQFPNYSSELNVNALLLGDSALYLCASSLPGLAYEQYFGPGTRLTVT.

The V and J genes are TRBV6-5 and TRBJ2-7, with D possibly matching TRBD1 (5 bases). There are 15 residues in the CDR3. V was cut by 5 bases and J by 0 bases, with 14 bases left in between. The germline CDR1 and CDR2 sequences are MNHEY and SVGAGI. The CDR3 DNA follows: TGTGCCAGCAGTCGACAGTCCGCCGGCTCCTACGAGCAGTACTTC. The encoded protein is CASSRQSAGSYEQYF.

This chain links TRBV6-1 with TRBJ1-3; no definite D call. CDR1 is MNHNS and CDR2 is SASEGT in the germline V gene. The CDR3 is 15 amino acids. Trimming took 2 bases from V and 0 from J, leaving 8 bases between them. In DNA form, the CDR3 reads TGTGCCAGCAGTGAAACAGTCAGCTCTGGAAACACCATATATTTT. Its translation: CASSETVSSGNTIYF.

The chain links TRBV29-1 to TRBJ2-7; 11 nucleotides line up with TRBD2. The germline gives CDR1 SQVTM, CDR2 ANQGSEA. CDR3 length: 14 amino acids. The junction had 9 bases not matched to a gene; V was cut back by 6 bases and J by 5 bases. The CDR3 spells CSVGGGSGGDEQYF. In DNA, the CDR3 is TGCAGCGTGGGTGGCGGTAGCGGGGGGGACGAGCAGTACTTC.

Only one count was recorded for this clone. The chain uses TRBV2 and TRBJ1-1, with D tentatively TRBD1 (6 bases). Trimming stripped 6 bases from V and 3 bases from J, with 14 bases between. The CDR3 is 14 amino acids. Germline-derived CDR1 and CDR2 are SNHLY and FYNNEI. The CDR3 DNA reads as TGTGCCAGCAGCCCAGGGGCCCGGGACACTGAAGCTTTCTTT. Amino acids: CASSPGARDTEAFF.

As to this clone: This sample includes further DNA sequences coding for the same CDR3. The J gene is TRBJ1-3, the V gene TRBV6-5, with TRBD1 as a possible D gene (5 bases). The CDR3 runs to 13 residues. The V gene lost 8 bases and the J gene lost 2 bases, with 10 bases spanning the gap. Germline assignment: CDR1 MNHEY and CDR2 SVGAGI. CDR3 residues: CASSRGAGNTIYF. Written as DNA, the CDR3 is TGTGCCAGCTCTAGGGGAGCTGGAAACACCATATATTTT.

V and J are TRBV6-6 and TRBJ1-5; 10 bases are a match to TRBD1. Trimming took 5 bases from V and 8 from J; bases not matched to a gene: 9. CDR3 length: 15 residues. Germline assignment: CDR1 MNHNY and CDR2 SVGAGI (reference sequence). The CDR3 nucleotides are TGTGCCAGCAGTGACCAGACAGGGGGCCTGGAGCCCCAGCATTTT. Amino acid sequence: CASSDQTGGLEPQHF.

This chain links TRBV5-5 with TRBJ2-7, with a tentative D call TRBD2 (6 bases). CDR1 is SGHKS, CDR2 YYEKEE, per germline (reference sequence). This CDR3 contains 15 residues. Trimming took off 0 bases at V and 2 bases at J, with 12 bases between the two ends. Here the CDR3 reads CASSLAGTPPYEQYF. For the CDR3, the DNA is TGTGCCAGCAGCTTGGCAGGGACTCCCCCCTACGAGCAGTACTTC.

The J gene is TRBJ1-1, the V gene TRBV11-2, with a weak D call TRBD1 (5 bases). Germline loops: CDR1 SGHAT, CDR2 FQNNGV. The CDR3 has 18 residues. The V gene lost 4 bases and the J gene lost 1 base, with 22 bases spanning the gap. The CDR3 reads CASSYGFGGGGPNTEAFF. The CDR3 bases are TGTGCCAGCAGCTACGGGTTTGGTGGTGGGGGACCGAACACTGAAGCTTTCTTT.

The rearrangement links TRBV14 to TRBJ2-2, with D uncertain. Germline V lookup: CDR1 SGHDN, CDR2 FVKESK. The length of the CDR3 is 13 residues. Trimming shortened V by 1 base and J by 7 bases, and 7 bases separated the two germline ends. CDR3 sequence reads: CASSQATIGELFF. CDR3 in DNA: TGTGCCAGCAGCCAAGCGACAATCGGGGAGCTGTTTTTT.

The rearrangement joins TRBV6-1 to TRBJ1-1; TRBD1 might be the D (5 bases). Germline V CDR1 and CDR2: MNHNS, SASEGT. There are 15 residues in the CDR3. Trimming pared 2 bases from V and 0 bases from J, leaving 10 bases between. The CDR3 loop reads CASSEQGPLNTEAFF. The DNA of the CDR3 is TGTGCCAGCAGTGAACAGGGCCCCCTGAACACTGAAGCTTTCTTT.

The chain carries TRBV29-1 and TRBJ2-1; D ambiguous. The CDR3 spans 10 residues. Trimming took off 7 bases at V and 4 bases at J, with 5 bases between the two ends. Per the germline V gene, CDR1 is SQVTM and CDR2 is ANQGSEA. The DNA of the CDR3 is TGCAGCGGTCTGTACAATGAGCAGTTCTTC. This gives the protein CSGLYNEQFF.

The chain recombines TRBV5-4 with TRBJ2-3, with D perhaps matching TRBD2 (6 bases). Germline CDR1 and CDR2: SGHNT and YYREEE (reference sequence). This CDR3 has 14 amino acids. Trimming pared 6 bases from V and 2 bases from J, leaving 13 bases between. This chain's CDR3 is CASTSGVYTDTQYF. Written as DNA, the CDR3 is TGTGCCAGCACGTCGGGGGTTTACACAGATACGCAGTATTTT.

The rearrangement joins TRBV21-1 to TRBJ1-6; TRBD1 was called by the table and not checked on the DNA. TRBV21-1 is deemed a pseudogene. The CDR3 loop spans 19 amino acids. The CDR3 DNA reads as TGTGCCAGCAGCAAAGCCGATCGGACAGGGCTCATTTATAATTCACCCCTCCACTTT. It encodes CASSKADRTGLIYNSPLHF.

V and J are TRBV30 and TRBJ2-2; D is possibly TRBD1 (6 bases). Germline values: CDR1 GTSNPN, CDR2 SVGIG (reference sequence). V was pared by 0 bases and J by 2 bases, with 13 bases between. CDR3 length equals 16 residues. In DNA, the CDR3 is TGTGCCTGGAGTGTAAGGCAGGGGACAAACACCGGGGAGCTGTTTTTT. It is translated as CAWSVRQGTNTGELFF.

This sequence joins TRBV7-2 and TRBJ1-6; the D is unclear. Trimming stripped 5 bases from V and 8 bases from J, with 13 bases between. Germline V gene data show CDR1 as SGHTA and CDR2 as FQGNSA. The CDR3 runs to 14 residues. The CDR3 reads CASSPSELYSPLHF. DNA for the CDR3: TGTGCCAGCAGCCCCTCGGAGCTCTATTCACCCCTCCACTTT.

The chain carries TRBV6-1 and TRBJ1-5; the D is unclear. Trimming took 2 bases from V and 4 from J, leaving 6 bases between them. The CDR3 totals 13 residues. Germline values: CDR1 MNHNS, CDR2 SASEGT. Here the CDR3 reads CASSERINQPQHF. CDR3 DNA sequence: TGTGCCAGCAGTGAACGAATAAATCAGCCCCAGCATTTT.

The chain carries TRBV2 and TRBJ2-2; 15 nucleotides match TRBD2. Per the germline V gene, CDR1 is SNHLY and CDR2 is FYNNEI. The CDR3 consists of 17 residues. J gave up 3 bases and V 6 bases, and 5 bases lay outside the gene matches. The CDR3 reads CASRGLAGGPDTGELFF. CDR3 DNA sequence: TGTGCCAGCAGAGGACTAGCGGGGGGGCCCGACACCGGGGAGCTGTTTTTT.